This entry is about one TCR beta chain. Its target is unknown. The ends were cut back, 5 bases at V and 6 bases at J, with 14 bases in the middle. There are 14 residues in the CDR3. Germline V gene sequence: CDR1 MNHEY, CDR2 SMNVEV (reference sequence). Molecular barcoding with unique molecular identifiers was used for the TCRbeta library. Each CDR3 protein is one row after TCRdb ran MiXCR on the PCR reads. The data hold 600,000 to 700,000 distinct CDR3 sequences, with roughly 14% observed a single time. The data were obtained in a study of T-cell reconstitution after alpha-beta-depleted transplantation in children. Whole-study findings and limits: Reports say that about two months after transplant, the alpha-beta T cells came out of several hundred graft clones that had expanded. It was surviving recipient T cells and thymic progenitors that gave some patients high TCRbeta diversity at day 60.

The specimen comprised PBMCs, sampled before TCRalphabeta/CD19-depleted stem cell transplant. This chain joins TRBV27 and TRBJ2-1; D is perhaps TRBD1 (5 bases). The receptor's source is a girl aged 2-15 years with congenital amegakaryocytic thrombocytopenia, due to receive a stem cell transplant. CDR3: CASSPRQISNEQFF. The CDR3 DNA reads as TGTGCCAGCAGTCCCCGACAGATAAGCAATGAGCAGTTCTTC.